Listed below are T cell receptor beta chains from one sample, sequenced in a study of regulatory T cells in long-lasting Graves disease. MiXCR was run by TCRdb on the multiplex PCR reads, yielding one entry per CDR3 protein. The sample holds some 420,000 distinct CDR3 sequences, 20% to 25% seen once. The sample was peripheral blood mononuclear cells (PBMCs), taken when the disease was refractory, from a patient treated with antithyroid drugs. Receptors originate from a female donor with Graves disease. CDR3s include the opening cysteine and the closing phenylalanine or tryptophan. The order of the fields is V gene, D gene, J gene, clone size, CDR3 DNA, CDR3 protein. A D gene is named only where the DNA matches it firmly. Some rows have no size entry. The others give once, few or many, or a class for an expanded clone.

v_gene: TRBV25-1; d_gene: TRBD1; j_gene: TRBJ2-7; abundance: many; CDR3nt: TGTGCCAGCAGTGACCCGGACAGGGGACCCTACGAGCAGTACTTC; CDR3aa: CASSDPDRGPYEQYF
v_gene: TRBV27; d_gene: TRBD2; j_gene: TRBJ2-7; abundance: many; CDR3nt: TGTGCCAGCAGTTTAGCGACTAGCACGGTCTACGAGCAGTACTTC; CDR3aa: CASSLATSTVYEQYF
v_gene: TRBV20-1; d_gene: -; j_gene: TRBJ1-2; abundance: many; CDR3nt: TGCAGCCTGGTGGGGGGCCATGGCTACACCTTC; CDR3aa: CSLVGGHGYTF
v_gene: TRBV2; d_gene: -; j_gene: TRBJ2-7; abundance: many; CDR3nt: TGTGCCAGCAGTGTTTACGAGCAGTACTTC; CDR3aa: CASSVYEQYF
v_gene: TRBV19; d_gene: TRBD2; j_gene: TRBJ2-3; abundance: -; CDR3nt: TGTGCCAGTAGTCTAGGACTAGCGGGATTGGGCGATACGCAGTATTTT; CDR3aa: CASSLGLAGLGDTQYF
v_gene: TRBV11-2; d_gene: -; j_gene: TRBJ1-1; abundance: many; CDR3nt: TGTGCCAGCAGCCCTCACGACAGTGAAGCTTTCTTT; CDR3aa: CASSPHDSEAFF
v_gene: TRBV20-1; d_gene: -; j_gene: TRBJ1-1; abundance: few; CDR3nt: TGCAGTGCTAGAGCACCCCTCGGGGGTTGGACTGAAGCTTTCTTT; CDR3aa: CSARAPLGGWTEAFF
v_gene: TRBV5-1; d_gene: -; j_gene: TRBJ1-1; abundance: few; CDR3nt: TGCGCCAGCAGCATCGGGGCTAAACGGACTGAAGCTTTCTTT; CDR3aa: CASSIGAKRTEAFF
v_gene: TRBV27; d_gene: TRBD2; j_gene: TRBJ2-7; abundance: many; CDR3nt: TGTGCCAGCAGTTTAAGAGGGGCGGGAGTCTCCTACGAGCAGTACTTC; CDR3aa: CASSLRGAGVSYEQYF
v_gene: TRBV6-1; d_gene: TRBD1; j_gene: TRBJ2-7; abundance: many; CDR3nt: TGTGCCAGCAGTGAGGACAGGGACTACGAGCAGTACTTC; CDR3aa: CASSEDRDYEQYF
v_gene: TRBV20-1; d_gene: -; j_gene: TRBJ1-1; abundance: few; CDR3nt: TGCAGTGCCTCCGTCGGGGGGTCTGAAGCTTTCTTT; CDR3aa: CSASVGGSEAFF
v_gene: TRBV5-5; d_gene: TRBD1; j_gene: TRBJ2-5; abundance: many; CDR3nt: TGTGCCAGCAGCCGAACCGGGACAGACCAAGAGACCCAGTACTTC; CDR3aa: CASSRTGTDQETQYF
v_gene: TRBV14; d_gene: TRBD1; j_gene: TRBJ2-5; abundance: few; CDR3nt: TGTGCCAGCAGTCGCAGCGGACAGGGGAGAGGAGAGACCCAGTACTTC; CDR3aa: CASSRSGQGRGETQYF
v_gene: TRBV20-1; d_gene: TRBD1; j_gene: TRBJ2-3; abundance: -; CDR3nt: TGCAGTGCTAGAAGCGGGACAGGGACGACAGATACGCAGTATTTT; CDR3aa: CSARSGTGTTDTQYF
v_gene: TRBV5-1; d_gene: -; j_gene: TRBJ2-5; abundance: -; CDR3nt: TGCGCCAGCAGCCTAAATCCCGGGGGCCTCCAAGAGACCCAGTACTTC; CDR3aa: CASSLNPGGLQETQYF
v_gene: TRBV5-1; d_gene: -; j_gene: TRBJ2-7; abundance: many; CDR3nt: TGCGCCAGCAGCTTGGAATCTGGGACGGTATTAGAGCAGTACTTC; CDR3aa: CASSLESGTVLEQYF
v_gene: TRBV20-1; d_gene: TRBD1; j_gene: TRBJ1-2; abundance: -; CDR3nt: TGCAGTGCTGGGACAGGGCCAAAGGATTATGGCTACACCTTC; CDR3aa: CSAGTGPKDYGYTF
v_gene: TRBV28; d_gene: TRBD1; j_gene: TRBJ1-2; abundance: many; CDR3nt: TGTGCCAGCAGTTTAACGGACAGGGGAGGCTACACCTTC; CDR3aa: CASSLTDRGGYTF
v_gene: TRBV5-1; d_gene: TRBD2; j_gene: TRBJ2-3; abundance: -; CDR3nt: TGTGCCAGCAGCTTTTTCGACCCGGGACTAGCGTCAGATACGCAGTATTTT; CDR3aa: CASSFFDPGLASDTQYF
v_gene: TRBV19; d_gene: -; j_gene: TRBJ2-2; abundance: -; CDR3nt: TGTGCCAGTAGTGTAGCCCGACGAGGGGCCACCGGGGAGCTGTTTTTT; CDR3aa: CASSVARRGATGELFF
v_gene: TRBV2; d_gene: -; j_gene: TRBJ2-1; abundance: -; CDR3nt: TGTGCCAGCAGGAAGGGAGTTCGCGCGCCCAATGAGCAGTTCTTC; CDR3aa: CASRKGVRAPNEQFF
v_gene: TRBV28; d_gene: TRBD1; j_gene: TRBJ1-2; abundance: many; CDR3nt: TGTGCCAGCAGTCCCTGGTACAGGGGGGGGGACTATGGCTACACCTTC; CDR3aa: CASSPWYRGGDYGYTF
v_gene: TRBV12-3/TRBV12-4; d_gene: -; j_gene: TRBJ1-5; abundance: many; CDR3nt: TGTGCCAGCAGTCCTGAATTAGGGGGGGCAACAAACCAGCCCCAGCATTTT; CDR3aa: CASSPELGGATNQPQHF
v_gene: TRBV5-1; d_gene: -; j_gene: TRBJ2-5; abundance: few; CDR3nt: TGCGCCAGCAGCTTGGCTCAGGGCCGCCAAGAGACCCAGTACTTC; CDR3aa: CASSLAQGRQETQYF
v_gene: TRBV4-1; d_gene: -; j_gene: TRBJ1-5; abundance: -; CDR3nt: TGCGCCAGCAGCCAACGCGGACCGCCCGAGGGCAATCAGCCCCAGCATTTT; CDR3aa: CASSQRGPPEGNQPQHF
v_gene: TRBV5-1; d_gene: -; j_gene: TRBJ1-1; abundance: -; CDR3nt: TGCGCCAGCAGCTTGGAGGCAGAGACGAACACTGAAGCTTTCTTT; CDR3aa: CASSLEAETNTEAFF
v_gene: TRBV29-1; d_gene: -; j_gene: TRBJ1-1; abundance: -; CDR3nt: TGCAGCGTTGAATGGGGGAAGGCTTTCTTT; CDR3aa: CSVEWGKAFF
v_gene: TRBV7-9; d_gene: -; j_gene: TRBJ1-5; abundance: many; CDR3nt: TGTGCCAGCAGCAAGCGGGACAGCAATCAGCCCCAGCATTTT; CDR3aa: CASSKRDSNQPQHF
v_gene: TRBV3-1; d_gene: -; j_gene: TRBJ1-5; abundance: few; CDR3nt: TGTGCCAGCAGCCAAGGGGGAGGGGTGGATCAGCCCCAGCATTTT; CDR3aa: CASSQGGGVDQPQHF
v_gene: TRBV5-1; d_gene: -; j_gene: TRBJ1-1; abundance: -; CDR3nt: TGCGCCAGCAGCAGAGACAGACCTTACACTGAAGCTTTCTTT; CDR3aa: CASSRDRPYTEAFF
v_gene: TRBV10-3; d_gene: -; j_gene: TRBJ1-1; abundance: many; CDR3nt: TGTGCCAGCACTGATGGGACTGAAGCTTTCTTT; CDR3aa: CASTDGTEAFF
v_gene: TRBV20-1; d_gene: TRBD1; j_gene: TRBJ1-4; abundance: many; CDR3nt: TGCAGTGCAACAGGGGGCCGGGGTAATGAAAAACTGTTTTTT; CDR3aa: CSATGGRGNEKLFF
v_gene: TRBV12-3/TRBV12-4; d_gene: -; j_gene: TRBJ1-5; abundance: many; CDR3nt: TGTGCCAGCAGTTGGGTGGTGTACCCAACTAATCAGCCCCAGCATTTT; CDR3aa: CASSWVVYPTNQPQHF
v_gene: TRBV9; d_gene: -; j_gene: TRBJ1-5; abundance: few; CDR3nt: TGTGCCAGCAGCGTGGGGGGCCCCCAGCCCCAGCATTTT; CDR3aa: CASSVGGPQPQHF
v_gene: TRBV28; d_gene: -; j_gene: TRBJ1-2; abundance: many; CDR3nt: TGTGCCAGCACCCCCCCGACAGAGATCTATGGCTACACCTTC; CDR3aa: CASTPPTEIYGYTF
v_gene: TRBV3-1; d_gene: -; j_gene: TRBJ1-2; abundance: few; CDR3nt: TGTGCCAGCAGCCAAGGAGGAGGGGCTGGAGGCTACACCTTC; CDR3aa: CASSQGGGAGGYTF
v_gene: TRBV19; d_gene: TRBD1; j_gene: TRBJ1-1; abundance: -; CDR3nt: TGTGCCAGTAGTATAGGCCAGGGGGGATACAATGAAGCTTTCTTT; CDR3aa: CASSIGQGGYNEAFF
v_gene: TRBV28; d_gene: -; j_gene: TRBJ1-5; abundance: many; CDR3nt: TGTGCCAGCAGGCCGGGACTTGATCAGCCCCAGCATTTT; CDR3aa: CASRPGLDQPQHF
v_gene: TRBV5-4; d_gene: TRBD2; j_gene: TRBJ2-4; abundance: -; CDR3nt: TGTGCCAGCAGCTTGGGACTAGCGGGAGGTTCCAAAAACATTCAGTACTTC; CDR3aa: CASSLGLAGGSKNIQYF
v_gene: TRBV19; d_gene: TRBD1; j_gene: TRBJ1-4; abundance: -; CDR3nt: TGTGCCAGCAAGGACAGGGGGCATGAAAAACTGTTTTTT; CDR3aa: CASKDRGHEKLFF